This note documents a single T cell receptor (beta chain) sequence. Its specificity is not known. This specimen comes from a study of T cells in Graves' hyperthyroidism and ophthalmopathy. Overall study findings and caveats: Among clonotypes expanded in thyroid above 0.001, most were also found in blood. Ophthalmopathy prediction by the model preceded onset by a median roughly 6 months.

RNA transcripts served as the template for amplifying TCR beta CDR3 regions. During a first-round RT-PCR of the TCR CDR3, the HTBI primer set was used. MiXCR, run by TCRdb on the multiplex PCR reads, gives a single entry per CDR3 protein. This sample carries approximately 870,000 distinct CDR3 sequences, roughly 40% of them seen once, and the ten largest clones take around 10%. CDR1 is SEHNR and CDR2 is FQNEAQ in the germline V gene (reference sequence). Trimming pared 3 bases from V and 4 bases from J, leaving 13 bases between. The CDR3 runs to 15 residues. Pregnant or lactating patients were excluded, as were those with uncontrolled infection or other autoimmune disease.

This receptor was obtained from a man aged 18 to 35 with Graves' hyperthyroidism. This rearrangement joins TRBV7-9 to TRBJ1-5; D call uncertain. Sequenced input: blood. CDR3 sequence reads: CASSLGRSLNQPQHF. The CDR3 coding sequence is TGTGCCAGCAGCTTGGGGAGAAGTTTAAATCAGCCCCAGCATTTT. Looking up the rest from reference TRBV7-9 and TRBJ1-5 gives the full variable domain: DTGVSQNPRHKITKRGQNVTFRCDPISEHNRLYWYRQTLGQGPEFLTYFQNEAQLEKSRLLSDRFSAERPKGSFSTLEIQRTEQGDSAMYLCASSLGRSLNQPQHFGDGTRLSIL.